This TCR beta chain was captured in a study of neoadjuvant nivolumab and ipilimumab in lung cancer. Study-level findings and limits: Pretherapy blood TCR richness correlated positively with resected tumor richness. From pretherapy to surgery, tumor richness and clonality rose with dual therapy.

Notes on this clone: The antigen is unknown.

The CDR3 has 15 residues. Germline trimming cut 3 bases from V and 8 bases from J; bases unmatched to any gene: 9. From germline, CDR1 is SGHAT and CDR2 FQNNGV. TCRdb keeps only in-frame clones here, not all; method: immunoSEQ multiplex PCR. The top ten hold around 2.1% of the sample, which has about 18,000 clones, about 87% seen once. This chain connects TRBV11-2 to TRBJ2-1, with 8 bases identical to TRBD2. Here the sequenced sample was peripheral blood, taken before neoadjuvant nivolumab, alone or with ipilimumab. The TCR sequence derives from an adult with non-small cell lung cancer. The CDR3 DNA is TGTGCCAGCAGCTTCGGGGGGGCGGGCATTGATGAGCAGTTCTTC. Encoded protein: CASSFGGAGIDEQFF.